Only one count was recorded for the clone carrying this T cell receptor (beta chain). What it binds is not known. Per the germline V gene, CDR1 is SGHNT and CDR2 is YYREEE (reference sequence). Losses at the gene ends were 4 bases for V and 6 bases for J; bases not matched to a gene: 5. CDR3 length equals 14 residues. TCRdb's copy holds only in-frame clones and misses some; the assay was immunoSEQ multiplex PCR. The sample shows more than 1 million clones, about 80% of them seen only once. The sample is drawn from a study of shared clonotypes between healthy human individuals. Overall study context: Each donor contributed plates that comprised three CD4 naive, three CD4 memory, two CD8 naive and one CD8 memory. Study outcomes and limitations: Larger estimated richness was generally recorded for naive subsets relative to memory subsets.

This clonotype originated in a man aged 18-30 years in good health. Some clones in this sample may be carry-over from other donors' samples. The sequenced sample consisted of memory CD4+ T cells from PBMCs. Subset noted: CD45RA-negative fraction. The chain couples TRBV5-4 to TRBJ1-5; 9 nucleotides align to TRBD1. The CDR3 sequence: CASSRDRVGQPQHF. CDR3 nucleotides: TGTGCCAGCAGCCGGGACAGGGTCGGTCAGCCCCAGCATTTT. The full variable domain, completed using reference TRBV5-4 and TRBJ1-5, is ETGVTQSPTHLIKTRGQQVTLRCSSQSGHNTVSWYQQALGQGPQFIFQYYREEENGRGNFPPRFSGLQFPNYSSELNVNALELDDSALYLCASSRDRVGQPQHFGDGTRLSIL.